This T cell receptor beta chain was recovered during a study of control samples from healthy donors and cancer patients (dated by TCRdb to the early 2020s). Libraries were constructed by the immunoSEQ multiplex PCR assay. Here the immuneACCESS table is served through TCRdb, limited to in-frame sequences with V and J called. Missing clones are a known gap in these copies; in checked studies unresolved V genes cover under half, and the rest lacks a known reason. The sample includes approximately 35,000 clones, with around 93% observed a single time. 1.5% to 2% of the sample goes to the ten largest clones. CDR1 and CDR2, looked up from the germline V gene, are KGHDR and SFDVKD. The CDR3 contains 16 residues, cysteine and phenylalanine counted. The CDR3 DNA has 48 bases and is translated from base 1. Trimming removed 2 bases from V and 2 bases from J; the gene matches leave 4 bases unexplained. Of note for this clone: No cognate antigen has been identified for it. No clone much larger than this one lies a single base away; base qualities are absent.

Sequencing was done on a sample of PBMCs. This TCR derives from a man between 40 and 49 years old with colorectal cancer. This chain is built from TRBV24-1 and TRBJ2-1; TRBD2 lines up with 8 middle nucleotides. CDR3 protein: CATSDSRGGAYNEQFF. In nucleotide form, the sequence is TGTGCCACCAGTGATTCCCGGGGGGGAGCCTACAATGAGCAGTTCTTC.